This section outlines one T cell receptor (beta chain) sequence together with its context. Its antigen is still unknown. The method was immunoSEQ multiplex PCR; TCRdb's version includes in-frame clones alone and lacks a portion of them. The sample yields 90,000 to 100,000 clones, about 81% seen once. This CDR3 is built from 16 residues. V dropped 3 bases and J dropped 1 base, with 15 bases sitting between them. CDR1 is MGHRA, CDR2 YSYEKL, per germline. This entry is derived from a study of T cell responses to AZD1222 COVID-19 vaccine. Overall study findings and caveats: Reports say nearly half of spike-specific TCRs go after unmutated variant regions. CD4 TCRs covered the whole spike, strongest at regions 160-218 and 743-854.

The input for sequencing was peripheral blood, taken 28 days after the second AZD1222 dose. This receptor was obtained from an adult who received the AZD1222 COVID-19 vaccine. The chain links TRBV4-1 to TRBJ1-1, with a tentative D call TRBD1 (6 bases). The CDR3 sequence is CASSQFPGQKNTEAFF. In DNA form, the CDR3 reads TGCGCCAGCAGCCAGTTCCCGGGACAAAAGAACACTGAAGCTTTCTTT.